The 22 T cell receptor beta chains below all came from one sample that was sequenced in a study of spatial heterogeneity in lung cancer. Using its own MiXCR run on the 5' RACE reads, TCRdb lists one record per CDR3 protein. This sample has around 4,300 distinct CDR3 sequences, with 5% to 6.5% found just once. These TCRs are of unknown antigen specificity. Study observations and caveats: Intratumoral expanded alpha and beta TCR counts were found to track tumor mutation counts.

Described time point: sample taken at primary tumor resection. This sample comprised lung tumor tissue, obtained at surgery. Receptors originate from a male donor with early-stage non-small cell lung cancer.

This clonotype has a count of ten or more. The genes are TRBV25-1 and TRBJ2-5, with no clear D. Germline CDR1 MGHDK, CDR2 SYGVNS. Trimming pared 6 bases from V and 3 bases from J, leaving 11 bases between. The CDR3 runs to 13 residues. CDR3 in DNA: TGTGCCAGCAGCCTTACGGGTAAAGAGACCCAGTACTTC. Translated, it gives CASSLTGKETQYF. Supplemented by reference TRBV25-1 and TRBJ2-5, the full variable domain reads EADIYQTPRYLVIGTGKKITLECSQTMGHDKMYWYQQDPGMELHLIHYSYGVNSTEKGDLSSESTVSRIRTEHFPLTLESARPSHTSQYLCASSLTGKETQYFGPGTRLLVL.

This clonotype was counted at least ten times. The CDR3 DNA reads TGCAGTGCCCAGGTTAACCGCGGGAGGGGCAATGAGCAGTTCTTC. It encodes CSAQVNRGRGNEQFF. The chain combines TRBV20-1 with TRBJ2-1; 9 nucleotides line up with TRBD2. V shed 6 bases, J shed 6 bases, and the junction held 12 bases outside the gene matches. The CDR3 runs to 15 residues. Per germline, CDR1 DFQATT and CDR2 SNEGSKA (reference sequence).

Relative to its sample, this clonotype is medium-sized. The chain couples TRBV6-2 or TRBV6-3 to TRBJ2-2; TRBD2 matches at 9 bases. Germline V gene lookup returns CDR1 MNHEY and CDR2 SVGEGT. The CDR3 runs 17 residues. Trimming cost V 2 bases and J 4 bases; bases outside gene matches: 8. CDR3 protein: CASSYEGGRAFTGELFF. The CDR3 nucleotides read TGTGCCAGCAGTTACGAGGGCGGGAGGGCCTTCACCGGGGAGCTGTTTTTT.

In its sample, this clonotype ranks as medium-sized (0.01 to 0.1%). V and J are TRBV7-8 and TRBJ2-2, with D possibly being TRBD1 (7 bases). Trimming shortened V by 5 bases and J by 2 bases, and 9 bases separated the two germline ends. Germline lookup yields CDR1 SGHVS and CDR2 FQNEAQ. This CDR3 is 14 amino acids long. CDR3 in DNA: TGTGCCAGCAGCCAGGGGGGTAACACCGGGGAGCTGTTTTTT. Protein product: CASSQGGNTGELFF.

This clonotype showed up many times. The rearrangement uses TRBV9 and TRBJ2-7; 8 bases map to TRBD1. The CDR3 has 15 amino acids. V was clipped by 3 bases and J by 2 bases; unmatched bases: 7. Germline V gene lookup returns CDR1 SGDLS and CDR2 YYNGEE. The CDR3 DNA reads TGTGCCAGCAGCGCTACCCCGGGACAGGCCTACGAGCAGTACTTC. Residues: CASSATPGQAYEQYF.

This clonotype has ten or more counts. The chain employs TRBV9 and TRBJ2-7, with D tentatively TRBD1 or TRBD2 (5 bases each). Between the trimmed V and J ends, which lost 4 bases and 6 bases, there was a span of 14 bases. This CDR3 comprises 13 residues. Germline V gene data show CDR1 as SGDLS and CDR2 as YYNGEE. The CDR3 DNA reads as TGTGCCAGCAGCTTTGGGACCCACGGCGAGCAGTACTTC. It translates to CASSFGTHGEQYF.

Regarding this clonotype: Given a much more abundant clone one base away, this may be a read error. The chain links TRBV2 to TRBJ2-5, with TRBD2 matching over 10 bases. The V gene's germline CDR1 is SNHLY and CDR2 FYNNEI. The CDR3 extends over 14 amino acids. V shed 6 bases and J 5 bases; nucleotides not matched to a gene: 6. The CDR3 loop is CASSGLAEGETQYF. In nucleotides, the CDR3 is TGTGCCAGCAGCGGACTAGCGGAAGGGGAGACCCAGTACTTC.

The table lists this clonotype with many counts. V and J are TRBV20-1 and TRBJ2-2; 7 bases agree with TRBD1. The germline V gene has CDR1 DFQATT and CDR2 SNEGSKA (reference sequence). This CDR3 has 16 amino acids. The ends lost 1 base at V and 0 bases at J; junction bases unmatched: 5. The CDR3 region has the DNA TGCAGTGCTAGAGCCTGGACAGGAGCGAACACCGGGGAGCTGTTTTTT. This encodes CSARAWTGANTGELFF.

This clonotype was detected a few times. J is TRBJ2-3 and V is TRBV11-2; unclear D gene. V shed 1 base and J shed 1 base, with 9 bases lying between them. Germline V gives CDR1 SGHAT, CDR2 FQNNGV. This CDR3 is 15 amino acids long. CDR3 DNA sequence: TGTGCCAGCAGCTTAGGAACAATAGGCACAGATACGCAGTATTTT. Translating gives CASSLGTIGTDTQYF.

The table lists this clonotype with many counts. The J gene is TRBJ2-5, the V gene TRBV4-1, with D perhaps being TRBD1 or TRBD2 (5 bases each). V lost 0 bases and J 4 bases, leaving 9 bases between the germline ends. Germline assignment: CDR1 MGHRA and CDR2 YSYEKL. The CDR3 is 14 amino acids. In DNA, the CDR3 is TGCGCCAGCAGCCAAGAGGGGGTTGGAGAGACCCAGTACTTC. Its translation: CASSQEGVGETQYF.

This clonotype was counted many times. The chain recombines TRBV29-1 with TRBJ2-1; 13 positions agree with TRBD2. Trimming at V came to 6 bases and at J to 6 bases, leaving 5 bases not matched to a gene. The germline V gene has CDR1 SQVTM and CDR2 ANQGSEA. This CDR3 spans 14 amino acids. The CDR3 loop is CSVDGLAGVNEQFF. Here the CDR3 DNA reads TGCAGCGTGGACGGACTAGCGGGAGTCAATGAGCAGTTCTTC.

The chain combines TRBV6-1 with TRBJ2-1; no firm D call. The CDR3 spans 13 residues. Germline lookup yields CDR1 MNHNS and CDR2 SASEGT. V lost 6 bases and J lost 6, with 12 bases in between. DNA of the CDR3: TGTGCCAGCAGGCAGTGGGTCCCCAATGAGCAGTTCTTC. The encoded protein is CASRQWVPNEQFF.

This clonotype came up many times. The rearrangement links TRBV10-3 to TRBJ2-7, with TRBD2 matching 14 bases. J gave up 1 base and V 6 bases, and 8 bases lay outside the gene matches. The V gene's germline CDR1 is ENHRY and CDR2 SYGVKD. The CDR3 extends over 17 amino acids. The CDR3 DNA reads TGTGCCATCAGCCCCGGGACTAGCGGGAGTTTGTCCTACGAGCAGTACTTC. Translation gives CAISPGTSGSLSYEQYF.

The V call is TRBV6-5, the J call TRBJ2-3; no clear D. Trimming took 6 bases from V and 2 from J, leaving 12 bases between them. Per the germline V gene, CDR1 is MNHEY and CDR2 is SVGAGI. The length of the CDR3 is 14 residues. CDR3 nucleotide sequence: TGTGCCAGCAGGCCTGGGAACCCCACAGATACGCAGTATTTT. It is translated as CASRPGNPTDTQYF.

This clonotype showed up just a few times. J is TRBJ1-2 and V is TRBV12-3 or TRBV12-4, with D perhaps matching TRBD1 (5 bases). This CDR3 has 14 residues. V lost 5 bases to trimming and J lost 0 bases, with 10 bases between them. Here the CDR3 DNA reads TGTGCCAGCAGTGCCCGACAGACTAACTATGGCTACACCTTC. This sequence encodes CASSARQTNYGYTF.

This clonotype is medium-sized by share. The chain has TRBV14 and TRBJ2-5, with 8 bases identical to TRBD2. The germline gives CDR1 SGHDN, CDR2 FVKESK. The ends lost 3 bases at V and 2 bases at J; junction bases unmatched: 5. The CDR3 covers 15 residues. The CDR3 nucleotides are TGTGCCAGCAGCCAGTTAGCGGGGTTTCAAGAGACCCAGTACTTC. Amino acids: CASSQLAGFQETQYF.

Many counts were recorded for this clonotype. The chain links TRBV19 to TRBJ1-1, with D unclear. Trimming took 3 bases from V and 1 from J, leaving 6 bases between them. The CDR3 consists of 13 residues. Germline loops: CDR1 LNHDA, CDR2 SQIVND (reference sequence). Here the CDR3 DNA reads TGTGCCAGTAGTATTAAAAGGAACACTGAAGCTTTCTTT. Amino acid sequence: CASSIKRNTEAFF.

This clonotype was recorded at least ten times. The CDR3 spells CSASPRGNYGYTF. The CDR3 DNA reads as TGCAGTGCTAGTCCTCGGGGAAACTATGGCTACACCTTC. This sequence joins TRBV20-1 and TRBJ1-2; D unclear. Deletions cut 3 bases from V and 2 bases from J, with 10 bases between. The CDR3 loop spans 13 amino acids. In germline, CDR1 is DFQATT, CDR2 SNEGSKA (reference sequence).

Ten or more counts support this clonotype. DNA for the CDR3: TGTGCCAGCAGTTTAGGGGAAAAACTGTTTTTT. It specifies CASSLGEKLFF. J is TRBJ1-4 and V is TRBV27; D gene uncertain. Germline V gene data show CDR1 as MNHEY and CDR2 as SMNVEV (reference sequence). The CDR3 runs to 11 residues. The germline V and J ends were trimmed by 2 bases and 8 bases, with 3 bases remaining between them.

This clonotype was counted many times. V gene TRBV10-3 combines with J gene TRBJ2-7, with TRBD1 identical over 7 bases. The CDR3 sequence is 12 residues long. CDR1 is ENHRY, CDR2 SYGVKD, per germline. The trim removed 4 bases at V and 3 bases at J, leaving 0 bases unmatched. The CDR3 region has the DNA TGTGCCATCAGTGGACAGGGCTACGAGCAGTACTTC. Its translation is CAISGQGYEQYF.

The chain joins TRBV7-2 to TRBJ1-2; D remains ambiguous. CDR1 is SGHTA and CDR2 is FQGNSA in the germline V gene. The CDR3 length is 13 residues. The V end lost 5 bases, the J end lost 8 bases, and 15 bases lay between the germline ends. This CDR3 reads CASSPVGEWGYTF. The CDR3 nucleotides read TGTGCCAGCAGCCCCGTAGGAGAATGGGGCTACACCTTC.

This clonotype was seen ten or more times. The J gene is TRBJ2-2, the V gene TRBV9, with D hard to call. Trimming took off 0 bases at V and 6 bases at J, with 6 bases between the two ends. CDR3 length: 13 amino acids. Looked up from germline, CDR1 is SGDLS and CDR2 is YYNGEE. DNA of the CDR3: TGTGCCAGCAGCGTAGATTTGGCCGGGGAGCTGTTTTTT. Translation: CASSVDLAGELFF.